The rows below give T cell receptor beta chains drawn from one sample of a study of CD8 T cells in Susac syndrome. TCRdb passed the immunoSEQ multiplex PCR reads through MiXCR, listing each CDR3 protein once. The table has 100,000 to 150,000 distinct CDR3 sequences, 93% seen once. Sequencing was done on a sample of CD8+ T cells from PBMCs. These TCRs come from a human donor with multiple sclerosis. Both conserved end residues are part of each CDR3. Fields, in order: V gene, CDR3 protein.

v_call: TRBV29-1
cdr3_aa: CSVPGTEAFF

v_call: TRBV16
cdr3_aa: CASSQSWQEAFF

v_call: TRBV20-1
cdr3_aa: CSATRDKVYNEQFF

v_call: TRBV5-5
cdr3_aa: CASSLGDRESDTGELFF

v_call: TRBV3-1
cdr3_aa: CASSQVTGTHTGELFF

v_call: TRBV7-9
cdr3_aa: CASSLGRELNEQFF

v_call: TRBV6-5
cdr3_aa: CASSYSAGRGTQYF

v_call: TRBV11-3
cdr3_aa: CASSLIFGTSGRASYNEQFF

v_call: TRBV6-6
cdr3_aa: CASSPTGAYGDTQYF

v_call: TRBV11-2
cdr3_aa: CASSLDLASSPLWDEQFF

v_call: TRBV4-1
cdr3_aa: CASSQESGALAGPQHF

v_call: TRBV30
cdr3_aa: CAWSPHREIYEQYF

v_call: TRBV6-5
cdr3_aa: CASSYLGQVSVSNYGYTF

v_call: TRBV13
cdr3_aa: CASSSASGGQETQYF

v_call: TRBV7-2
cdr3_aa: CASSPEGGYPGELFF

v_call: TRBV20-1
cdr3_aa: CSARVLGRTNTGELFF

v_call: TRBV3-1
cdr3_aa: CASSQPYGTSGYYEQYF

v_call: TRBV9
cdr3_aa: CASSVVSPGELFF

v_call: TRBV7-8
cdr3_aa: CASSHLMAVITDTQYF

v_call: TRBV11-2
cdr3_aa: CASSLVGEQYF

v_call: TRBV30
cdr3_aa: CAWSVPLRSYNEQFF

v_call: TRBV11-1
cdr3_aa: CASSSPGRGLIEIAKNIQYF

v_call: TRBV9
cdr3_aa: CASSAQVGDYNEQFF

v_call: TRBV5-1
cdr3_aa: CASSLGTNEQFF

v_call: TRBV4-1
cdr3_aa: CASSPPQGRYSGNTIYF

v_call: TRBV24-1
cdr3_aa: CATSARTSGRTYNEQFF

v_call: TRBV6-9
cdr3_aa: CANPADFQNTEAFF

v_call: TRBV5-1
cdr3_aa: CASSLSGYQPQHF

v_call: TRBV11-2
cdr3_aa: CASSWTSGTDTQYF

v_call: TRBV6-1
cdr3_aa: CASSGRNRGINTGELFF

v_call: TRBV27
cdr3_aa: CASSLSGWADTIYF

v_call: TRBV11-2
cdr3_aa: CASSLKGRRDKIMNTEAFF

v_call: TRBV19
cdr3_aa: CASIMTGFTEAFF

v_call: TRBV7-6
cdr3_aa: CASSLNTAITSTGELFF

v_call: TRBV7-9
cdr3_aa: CASSADTDTQYF

v_call: TRBV27
cdr3_aa: CASSPWADTTNEQFF

v_call: TRBV7-3
cdr3_aa: CASSLYMTSGGAGDEQFF

v_call: TRBV10-3
cdr3_aa: CAILGGLGQPQHF

v_call: TRBV4-1
cdr3_aa: CASSQVGTPYYGYTF

v_call: TRBV5-1
cdr3_aa: CASSLSGGAHTEAFF